The sequence of this T cell receptor (beta chain) was determined in a study of blood T cell repertoires in COVID-19. On the study more broadly: Acute and convalescent COVID-19 specimens originated in the United States, Italy and Spain.

Methods used by the authors: Amplification with reference gene primers provided the estimates of nucleated cell counts. TCRdb's copy holds only in-frame clones and misses some; the assay was immunoSEQ multiplex PCR. V and J calls and clone size are those listed in that table; D and trimming were worked out from the DNA. In the table there are 70,000 or so clones, nearly 80% of which are singletons. The material sequenced was peripheral blood. The receptor's source is a human donor in a cohort sampled during active COVID-19.

Here the CDR3 reads CASSITSGREETQYF. The CDR3 region has the DNA TGTGCCAGTAGTATCACTAGCGGGAGAGAAGAGACCCAGTACTTC. The chain uses TRBV19 and TRBJ2-5; 11 nucleotides line up with TRBD2. V lost 3 bases and J lost 3; bases outside the gene matches: 3. The CDR3 length is 15 residues. Germline CDR1 reads LNHDA; CDR2 reads SQIVND (reference sequence).